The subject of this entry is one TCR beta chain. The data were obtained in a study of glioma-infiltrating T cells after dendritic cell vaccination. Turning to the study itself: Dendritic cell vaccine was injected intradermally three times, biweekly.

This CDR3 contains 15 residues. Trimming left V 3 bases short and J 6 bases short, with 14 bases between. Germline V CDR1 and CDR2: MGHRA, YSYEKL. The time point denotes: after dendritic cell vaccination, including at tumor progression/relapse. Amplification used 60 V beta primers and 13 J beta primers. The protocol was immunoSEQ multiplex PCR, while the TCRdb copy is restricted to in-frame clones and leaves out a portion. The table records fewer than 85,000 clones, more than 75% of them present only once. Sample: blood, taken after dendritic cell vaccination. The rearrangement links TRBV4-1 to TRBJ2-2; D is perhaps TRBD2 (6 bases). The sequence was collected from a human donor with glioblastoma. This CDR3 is CASSQVLEGPGELFF. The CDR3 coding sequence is TGCGCCAGCAGCCAGGTTTTGGAGGGGCCCGGGGAGCTGTTTTTT.